This TCR beta chain was sequenced during a study of cytotoxic CD8 clonotypes in ibrutinib-treated CLL. This CDR3 has 13 residues. Germline V lookup: CDR1 MNHEY, CDR2 SMNVEV (reference sequence). V lost 5 bases, J lost 7 bases, and 14 bases lay in between. Produced via immunoSEQ multiplex PCR; TCRdb's table is partial and in-frame only. The table records 300,000 to 400,000 clones, under 70% of them present only once. This material consisted of PBMCs, taken after 36 months of ibrutinib treatment. The TCR sequence derives from a human donor with chronic lymphocytic leukemia. The chain uses TRBV27 and TRBJ1-2, with D uncertain. CDR3 protein: CASSPGRYFGYTF. Here the CDR3 DNA reads TGTGCCAGCAGTCCGGGCAGGTATTTTGGCTACACCTTC.